These 23 T cell receptor beta chains were all obtained from the same sample, sequenced in a study of blood T cell repertoires in COVID-19. Repertoires were generated with immunoSEQ multiplex PCR, while TCRdb's copy carries only in-frame clones and drops some. The sample carries 110,000 or so clones, approximately 85% recorded once. The sample consisted of peripheral blood. These receptors were collected from a man aged 40-55 years with acute or convalescent COVID-19.

In regard to this clone: This same CDR3 is encoded by further DNA sequences in the sample. The chain combines TRBV19 with TRBJ1-3; the match to TRBD1 covers 8 bases. The V segment lost 6 bases and the J segment 3 bases; nucleotides outside the gene matches: 4. Germline V CDR1 and CDR2: LNHDA, SQIVND (reference sequence). This CDR3 contains 14 residues. CDR3: CASSRGQGGNTIYF. CDR3 coding DNA: TGTGCCAGTAGCCGCGGACAGGGTGGAAACACCATATATTTT.

The V gene is TRBV7-9, the J gene TRBJ2-4; 10 bases fit TRBD2. V lost 1 base and J lost 8; bases outside the gene matches: 5. This CDR3 is built from 15 residues. The germline V gene has CDR1 SEHNR and CDR2 FQNEAQ (reference sequence). CDR3 residues: CASSLGSSGGDIQYF. CDR3 sequence (DNA): TGTGCCAGCAGCTTAGGGTCTAGCGGGGGTGACATTCAGTACTTC.

The genes are TRBV9 and TRBJ1-2; TRBD1 is a possible D gene (6 bases). Germline V gene lookup returns CDR1 SGDLS and CDR2 YYNGEE. The CDR3 sequence is 15 residues long. The V gene lost 4 bases and the J gene lost 8 bases, with 21 bases spanning the gap. The CDR3 is CASSTLTGLPDGYTF. The CDR3 DNA is TGTGCCAGCAGCACCCTTACAGGGCTCCCTGACGGCTACACCTTC.

This clone showed up just once. The CDR3 spells CASSPRHSSNTEAFF. The DNA for the CDR3 is TGTGCCAGCAGCCCCCGACACAGTTCGAACACTGAAGCTTTCTTT. The V call is TRBV13, the J call TRBJ1-1, with D unclear. This CDR3 region has 15 residues. V was shortened by 5 bases and J by 1 base, with 14 bases between the two germline ends. The germline gives CDR1 PRHDT, CDR2 FYEKMQ (reference sequence).

This chain uses TRBV9 with TRBJ2-6, with 7 bases lining up with TRBD1. The CDR3 totals 14 residues. The V gene end was trimmed by 4 bases and the J gene end by 2 bases; junction bases not matched to a gene: 0. Germline V gene sequence: CDR1 SGDLS, CDR2 YYNGEE. The CDR3, as DNA: TGTGCCAGCAGCCAGGGGGCTGGGGCCAACGTCCTGACTTTC. This codes for CASSQGAGANVLTF.

The chain uses TRBV3-1 (or the pseudogene TRBV3-2) and TRBJ1-2, with D maybe TRBD1 (5 bases). From germline, CDR1 is LGHDT and CDR2 YNNKEL (reference sequence). The CDR3 is 13 residues long. V lost 5 bases and J 1 base, leaving 8 bases between the germline ends. The CDR3 DNA sequence: TGTGCCAGCAGCTTCGACAGTAACTATGGCTACACCTTC. Translating gives CASSFDSNYGYTF.

V usage is TRBV3-1 (or the pseudogene TRBV3-2) and J usage is TRBJ1-2, with D maybe TRBD1 (6 bases). V dropped 1 base and J dropped 8 bases, with 20 bases sitting between them. This CDR3 region has 16 residues. In germline, CDR1 is LGHDT, CDR2 YNNKEL (reference sequence). CDR3 sequence: CASSQGPSGQKRGYTF. For the CDR3, the DNA is TGTGCCAGCAGCCAAGGTCCTTCGGGACAAAAGAGGGGCTACACCTTC.

V and J are TRBV9 and TRBJ1-1; D perhaps matches TRBD1 (5 bases). Germline lookup yields CDR1 SGDLS and CDR2 YYNGEE. This CDR3 has 13 amino acids. The germline V and J ends were trimmed by 4 bases and 4 bases, with 11 bases remaining between them. The CDR3 DNA reads as TGTGCCAGCAGCCGCGGGGGTTCCACTGAAGCTTTCTTT. It codes for CASSRGGSTEAFF.

The chain has TRBV14 and TRBJ1-2, with 8 bases aligning to TRBD1. This CDR3 contains 12 residues. The ends lost 6 bases at V and 8 bases at J; junction bases unmatched: 5. Germline CDR1 SGHDN, CDR2 FVKESK. The CDR3 DNA follows: TGTGCCAGCAGTCGGACAGGGAAAGGCTACACCTTC. This sequence encodes CASSRTGKGYTF.

The chain recombines TRBV7-2 with TRBJ1-5; D gene ambiguous. This CDR3 region has 13 residues. Per the germline V gene, CDR1 is SGHTA and CDR2 is FQGNSA. V lost 3 bases to trimming and J lost 6 bases, with 9 bases between them. CDR3 in amino acids: CASSFLGGQPQHF. The DNA for the CDR3 is TGTGCCAGCAGCTTCCTGGGAGGTCAGCCCCAGCATTTT.

The chain joins TRBV15 to TRBJ2-2, with 7 bases aligning to TRBD1. The V gene end was trimmed by 3 bases and the J gene end by 4 bases; junction bases not matched to a gene: 2. Germline CDR1 LNHNV, CDR2 YYDKDF (reference sequence). CDR3 length: 14 residues. In nucleotides, the CDR3 is TGTGCCACCAGCAGGACAGGGAGCACCGGGGAGCTGTTTTTT. Protein sequence: CATSRTGSTGELFF.

This chain uses TRBV6-2 or TRBV6-3 with TRBJ2-7, with D possibly matching TRBD2 (5 bases). The CDR3 covers 12 residues. CDR1 MNHEY and CDR2 SVGEGT come from the germline V gene. V shed 5 bases and J shed 3 bases, with 8 bases lying between them. CDR3 residues: CASSLGGYEQYF. The CDR3 coding sequence is TGTGCCAGCAGTCTCGGAGGCTACGAGCAGTACTTC.

The chain carries TRBV7-2 and TRBJ2-3; TRBD2 matches at 10 bases. CDR3 length: 16 residues. Germline V gene sequence: CDR1 SGHTA, CDR2 FQGNSA. V lost 3 bases, J lost 6 bases, and 9 bases stayed unmatched. This chain's CDR3 is CASSLVAGGLADTQYF. CDR3 bases: TGTGCCAGCAGCTTGGTAGCGGGGGGCCTGGCGGATACGCAGTATTTT. Filled out from reference TRBV7-2 and TRBJ2-3, the complete variable domain reads GAGVSQSPSNKVTEKGKDVELRCDPISGHTALYWYRQSLGQGLEFLIYFQGNSAPDKSGLPSDRFSAERTGGSVSTLTIQRTQQEDSAVYLCASSLVAGGLADTQYFGPGTRLTVL.

The chain couples TRBV4-1 to TRBJ2-7; a weak D match, TRBD2 (6 bases). V was trimmed by 1 base and J by 3 bases, leaving 19 bases between them. This CDR3 is 17 amino acids long. CDR1 MGHRA and CDR2 YSYEKL come from the germline V gene. The DNA for the CDR3 is TGCGCCAGCAGCCAAGCCCCGTCGCGGGGAATCGGCTACGAGCAGTACTTC. This codes for CASSQAPSRGIGYEQYF.

Concerning this clone itself: Other DNA sequences in the sample encode the same CDR3. The chain joins TRBV14 to TRBJ2-3; TRBD2 aligns across 15 bases. CDR1 is SGHDN, CDR2 FVKESK, per germline. The CDR3 contains 17 residues. Trimming cost V 1 base and J 4 bases; bases outside gene matches: 3. This CDR3 reads CASSQGTSGGASDTQYF. Written as DNA, the CDR3 is TGTGCCAGCAGCCAAGGGACTAGCGGGGGGGCATCAGATACGCAGTATTTT.

The rearrangement joins TRBV25-1 to TRBJ2-5; no firm D call. The V gene lost 5 bases and the J gene lost 5 bases, with 15 bases spanning the gap. CDR1 and CDR2 (germline): MGHDK, SYGVNS. The CDR3 has 14 amino acids. CDR3: CASSSSRETETQYF. CDR3 sequence (DNA): TGTGCCAGCAGTAGTTCACGAGAAACTGAGACCCAGTACTTC. Combining the CDR3 with reference TRBV25-1 and TRBJ2-5 gives the whole variable domain EADIYQTPRYLVIGTGKKITLECSQTMGHDKMYWYQQDPGMELHLIHYSYGVNSTEKGDLSSESTVSRIRTEHFPLTLESARPSHTSQYLCASSSSRETETQYFGPGTRLLVL.

Written as DNA, the CDR3 is TGTGCCATCCCAGGAGAAGGGGCCCCCGGGACCGGGGAGCTGTTTTTT. Its translation: CAIPGEGAPGTGELFF. The rearrangement links TRBV10-3 to TRBJ2-2, with D tentatively TRBD1 (5 bases). The germline gives CDR1 ENHRY, CDR2 SYGVKD. The CDR3 runs 16 residues. V lost 8 bases to trimming and J lost 5 bases, with 21 bases between them.

This clone was counted a few times. This rearrangement joins TRBV6-2 or TRBV6-3 to TRBJ2-5; no clear D gene. Per the germline V gene, CDR1 is MNHEY and CDR2 is SVGEGT. CDR3 length equals 14 residues. V shed 5 bases and J shed 1 base, with 11 bases lying between them. The CDR3 DNA is TGTGCCAGCAGTCCCGACAACACCCAAGAGACCCAGTACTTC. Its protein is CASSPDNTQETQYF.

V usage is TRBV27 and J usage is TRBJ2-7, with D possibly being TRBD1 (5 bases). V shed 3 bases and J shed 5 bases, with 11 bases lying between them. CDR1 and CDR2 (germline): MNHEY, SMNVEV (reference sequence). The CDR3 loop spans 13 amino acids. CDR3 sequence reads: CASSFKGPDEQYF. CDR3 DNA: TGTGCCAGCAGTTTTAAGGGGCCCGACGAGCAGTACTTC.

The chain joins TRBV30 to TRBJ1-4; TRBD1 agrees at 8 bases. With 2 bases clipped from V and 5 bases from J, the junction kept 4 bases outside the gene matches. This CDR3 spans 14 amino acids. In germline, CDR1 is GTSNPN, CDR2 SVGIG (reference sequence). Written as DNA, the CDR3 is TGTGCCTGGAGTAGGGGACAGGTGAATGAAAAACTGTTTTTT. Its protein is CAWSRGQVNEKLFF.

The chain combines TRBV7-2 with TRBJ2-7; 10 bases are shared with TRBD1. The germline V gene has CDR1 SGHTA and CDR2 FQGNSA. The CDR3 runs 14 residues. V trimming: 2 bases; J trimming: 6 bases; junction bases outside the gene matches: 4. The CDR3 reads CASSLRGQGGEQYF. CDR3 DNA: TGTGCCAGCAGCTTAAGAGGACAGGGGGGCGAGCAGTACTTC.

V is TRBV12-2 and J is TRBJ1-2; the table's D gene call, TRBD1, was not cross checked with the DNA. TRBV12-2 constitutes a pseudogene. The CDR3 is made up of 23 amino acids. CDR3 in DNA: TGTGCAAGTCGCTTAAGACCCCATAGTAAGGCTGAGGTAGTTCCGACAGGGATTTATGGCTACACCTTC. Its protein is CASRLRPHSKAEVVPTGIYGYTF.

The rearrangement links TRBV19 to TRBJ2-3; TRBD2 might be the D (5 bases). From germline, CDR1 is LNHDA and CDR2 SQIVND (reference sequence). V lost 1 base and J 1 base, leaving 15 bases between the germline ends. The CDR3 is 17 amino acids. CDR3 amino acids: CASSIVGPAAGTDTQYF. As DNA, the CDR3 is TGTGCCAGTAGTATAGTGGGCCCAGCGGCCGGCACAGATACGCAGTATTTT. Full variable domain (outside the CDR3, taken from reference TRBV19 and TRBJ2-3): DGGITQSPKYLFRKEGQNVTLSCEQNLNHDAMYWYRQDPGQGLRLIYYSQIVNDFQKGDIAEGYSVSREKKESFPLTVTSAQKNPTAFYLCASSIVGPAAGTDTQYFGPGTRLTVL.